Detailed here is one T cell receptor beta chain. The target of this receptor is not known. No much larger clone is present one base from it, and per-base qualities are unavailable. The cohort comprised fewer than 750 healthy bone marrow donors. At the time of sampling, every cohort member was nominally healthy, though immune exposures that went unrecorded were likely present. The donor was CMV seronegative and belonged to the group of 352 seronegative cohort members. Every donor gave a peripheral blood sample, and the peripheral blood mononuclear cells from that sample were used for TCR beta sequencing. Genomic DNA extraction from the blood cell samples was performed with the Qiagen DNeasy Blood Extraction Kit. From its cysteine to its phenylalanine, the CDR3 spans 14 amino acids. Kept here is only the CDR3 DNA, which spans 42 bases and is read in frame from base 1. CDR1 and CDR2 (MNHEY, SVGAGI) derive from the germline V gene. The V and J ends are trimmed by 5 bases and 6 bases, leaving 13 bases between them.

The entry originates in a study of cytomegalovirus exposure and HLA in healthy donors (dated by TCRdb to between 2016 and 2019). Some background on the complete study: An earlier analysis of approximately 600 of the donors reported more than 250 Gb of sequence data and roughly 110 million unique TCR beta sequences from 190 million or so T cells. An early release covering more than 500 HLA-typed donors comprised approximately 300 gigabases of sequencing data and approximately 85 million unique TCR sequences. Of the 350 to 450 genotyped donors, 80% to 90% were placed in the genetic ancestry cluster associated with self-reported Caucasian donors. The study was designed to test whether signatures of past pathogen exposure could be identified by cataloging public T cell receptors. The study profiled the T cell repertoires of 550 to 700 subjects by immunosequencing and related them to cytomegalovirus serostatus. Along with the roughly 700-subject first cohort, a separate validation cohort of around 120 different subjects was used. To predict cytomegalovirus infection status, the study brought together high-throughput TCR immunosequencing, statistical association of individual TCRs with disease status, and machine learning. In a later analysis, previously published TCR beta repertoires from several hundred donors were re-analyzed and high-resolution HLA genotyping was added so that TCR occurrence patterns could be studied. The later analysis used no new phenotypic data to find candidate immune exposures, relying instead on TCR beta sequences and their occurrence across donors. To decide whether each TCR beta V gene segment behaved as functional or pseudogenic, an earlier analysis of nearly 600 of the donors relied on high-throughput TCR beta sequencing. Donor age, sex, ethnicity and CMV serostatus were compiled together with the repertoire data. A later genetic analysis took genome-wide SNP genotypes for about three fifths of the 666 donors and used that subset as a discovery cohort. Every discovery cohort repertoire had been produced on one sequencing platform. Both class I and class II loci were covered by HLA typing, at four-digit resolution. The number of typed donors differed by locus: roughly 629-640 for A, B, C, DRB1 and DQB1; roughly 510 for DQA1; 600 to 610 for DPA1; and roughly 450 for DPB1. A few DR-DQ haplotypes were treated as single units for association and clustering because of strong linkage in the cohort. Among 300 to 500 genotyped donors of the cohort, an average of roughly 230,000 unique TCR beta nucleotide sequences was sequenced per donor, of which about 18% were non-productive. On the study overall, not on this receptor specifically: The presence/absence analyses assumed that sequencing depth was roughly uniform across donors, and that assumption may not be true. Because HLA typing was missing for some donors at each locus, association tests included only the typed subset. The only immune exposure information available for the cohort was CMV serostatus. Some IMGT-functional V segments, including TRBV6-2 and TRBV6-3, could not be distinguished by the 87-base-pair reads and were therefore excluded. Only TCR beta chains were sequenced in this cohort, and the absence of alpha or paired-chain data limited detectable features. In both the original and validation cohorts, the classifier was reported to diagnose cytomegalovirus status with high specificity and sensitivity. An earlier analysis of around 600 of the donors showed that most TCR beta V segments appeared in productive rearrangements either about 87% or about 30% of the time, which broadly matched IMGT annotations. Most TCR sequences were seen in very few donors, while some public TCRs were found in many individuals. According to a later analysis, TCR association rates differed among HLA loci, with DRB1 alleles showing the most associated TCRs and HLA-C alleles showing the fewest. In a later analysis, HLA-associated TCR beta chains showed more clonal expansion and lower generation probabilities than non-associated chains that were equally common. Assigning TCR associations to individual alleles was difficult when HLA alleles, especially DR and DQ, strongly co-occurred. A later analysis reported that several top co-occurrence clusters appeared linked to parvovirus B19, influenza, CMV and Epstein-Barr virus. According to a later analysis, most CMV-associated TCR beta chains appeared to be HLA-restricted, and the HLA associations seemed to be driven largely by CMV exposure. A cluster of highly shared sequence variants was judged likely to be a technical artifact of the sequencing pipeline. The authors suggested that the approach could potentially be extended to other disease states and immunological phenotypes. According to a later genetic analysis, donors in an Asian-associated ancestry cluster had fewer N-insertions in productive TCRs than the roughly 660-donor mean. In a later analysis, around 17,000 TCR beta sequences were associated with specific HLA alleles at a false discovery rate of 0.05. A further reported finding was that TCR beta sequences accurately predicted the HLA-A and HLA-B alleles for most subjects in the first cohort. A later genetic analysis associated a missense DCLRE1C variant with V-gene and J-gene trimming of TCR beta chains, and an independent cohort replicated the association. Linkage disequilibrium might explain the correlated functional status among segregating V segments, but an unknown experimental factor could not be excluded. Because counts were too low, roughly 16 rarely observed V segments, including chromosome 9 orphons, were left out of the earlier analysis of approximately 500 of the donors. Three of the identified cytomegalovirus-associated TCR beta chains were confirmed in vitro to be specific for cytomegalovirus antigens. The study gave a list of roughly 150 TCR beta chains associated with cytomegalovirus.

The library was generated by the immunoSEQ multiplex PCR assay. A mixture of 60 forward primers for TCR Vbeta segments and 13 reverse primers for TCR Jbeta segments was used in the multiplex PCR. A multiplex PCR assay on genomic DNA amplified the CDR3 region of rearranged TCR beta genes. On the Illumina HiSeq System, the amplified TCR beta libraries were sequenced as 87-base-pair reads. In the original analysis: A later analysis counted tens of millions of unique TCR beta chains across the 550 to 700 repertoires, and roughly 11 million of these chains were shared by at least two donors. Raw reads were error-corrected and collapsed into unique sequences with a nearest-neighbor algorithm that merged closely related sequences to remove PCR and sequencing errors. V, D and J gene segments were assigned by aligning CDR3 sequences to IMGT reference sequences. For a sequence to be retained, at least a six-nucleotide match to both a V gene segment and a J gene segment was required. Rearrangements were called productive when the CDR3 lacked stop codons and stayed in frame with V and J; all others were non-productive. Following IMGT convention, CDR3 was defined as the stretch from the second conserved V-encoded cysteine up to the conserved J-encoded phenylalanine. Sequences without an unambiguous match to a single V gene segment were excluded from the earlier analysis of several hundred of the donors. In an earlier analysis of several hundred of the donors, V segments were called functional above 56.7% productive rearrangements and were called segregating when the between-donor standard deviation exceeded 5%. A statistical classification framework was developed to diagnose cytomegalovirus status using the catalog of TCR beta chain sequences. V and J gene assignment, in a later analysis, came from comparing TCR nucleotide sequences with IMGT/GENE-DB human TR gene sequences. The TCRdist pipeline was used in a later analysis to assign CDR3 sequences and most-parsimonious VDJ recombination scenarios. In a later analysis, each TCR beta chain was defined by its CDR3 amino acid sequence together with its V-gene family, and reads lacking a unique V-gene family were excluded. In a later analysis, 450 to 600 highly shared, low-generation-probability nucleotide sequences were removed to address suspected cross-contamination and a sequencing artifact. A later analysis calculated a clonal expansion index for each public chain from normalized within-repertoire ranks of inferred template counts. Generation probabilities in a later analysis came from a VDJ recombination model fitted to out-of-frame rearrangements, and those results were checked against IGoR. In a later analysis, TCR-TCR, TCR-HLA and TCR-CMV co-occurrence was scored with hypergeometric tests, and a repertoire-size bias correction was applied to TCR pairs. In a later analysis, false discovery rates were estimated by permuting HLA or CMV assignments 20 times. In a later analysis, co-occurring TCRs were grouped with DBSCAN, and TCRdist sequence similarity was added when clustering was performed within HLA-allele-positive subsets. Co-occurrence clustering excluded repertoires with fewer than 30,000 or more than 120,000 public chains, plus five with anomalous nucleotide sharing. Entries here come from immuneACCESS through TCRdb and include only in-frame sequences with V and J called. Some clones fail to appear in such tables; in the studies checked, an unresolved V gene covers under half of the shortfall, and the cause of the remainder is unknown. The V and J calls and clone size come from that table; D and trimming were worked out from the DNA. Present in this sample are about 210,000 clones, 60% to 80% of which were seen just once. Less than 2% of the sample is in the top ten clones.

The source material was PBMCs. The chain uses TRBV6-5 and TRBJ2-2, and TRBD2 may be the D gene, going by 6 matching bases. The clonotype originates from a male donor in good health and CMV-seronegative. The nucleotide sequence reads as follows: TGTGCCAGCAGTGAACTAGCTGGGGCCGGGGAGCTGTTTTTT. Translated, it reads CASSELAGAGELFF.